These 25 T cell receptor beta chains came from one sample sequenced in a study of OX40 agonist ivuxolimab in advanced cancers. The library came from the immunoSEQ multiplex PCR assay. TCRdb took over this immuneACCESS table, retaining in-frame rearrangements with V and J assigned. Such tables are incomplete; in checked studies, under half of the missing clones stem from an unresolved V gene, and the remainder is unexplained. For this sample the table gives under 90,000 clones, of which 85% to 90% were detected only once. 2% to 2.5% of the sample is taken by the ten largest. The specimen was CD4+ or CD8+ T cells sorted from blood, collected in a trial of the OX40 agonist ivuxolimab. These receptors all stem from an adult with an advanced solid tumor such as melanoma, head and neck, liver or kidney cancer.

The CDR3 nucleotides are TGTGCCAGCAGTGACAGGGCCGGGGAGCTGTTTTTT. Residues: CASSDRAGELFF. The chain employs TRBV6-1 and TRBJ2-2; tentative D call: TRBD1 (5 bases). The ends were cut back, 3 bases at V and 6 bases at J, with 5 bases in the middle. Germline lookup yields CDR1 MNHNS and CDR2 SASEGT. The CDR3 is made up of 12 amino acids.

The CDR3: CAISGQGGLYEQYF. DNA for the CDR3: TGTGCCATCAGTGGACAGGGAGGGCTCTACGAGCAGTACTTC. The gene calls are TRBV10-3 and TRBJ2-7; D is possibly TRBD1 or TRBD2 (7 bases each). The germline V gene has CDR1 ENHRY and CDR2 SYGVKD. The V gene lost 4 bases and the J gene lost 3 bases, with 13 bases spanning the gap. This CDR3 has 14 residues.

The chain combines TRBV2 with TRBJ1-3, with D possibly being TRBD1 (5 bases). The CDR3 loop spans 16 amino acids. The germline CDR1 and CDR2 sequences are SNHLY and FYNNEI. Trimming cost V 6 bases and J 3 bases, with 18 bases left between them. CDR3 DNA: TGTGCCAGCAGCCCCCAGGGACCGATTATTGGAAACACCATATATTTT. As protein: CASSPQGPIIGNTIYF. Full variable domain (remainder filled in from reference TRBV2 and TRBJ1-3): EPEVTQTPSHQVTQMGQEVILRCVPISNHLYFYWYRQILGQKVEFLVSFYNNEISEKSEIFDDQFSVERPDGSNFTLKIRSTKLEDSAMYFCASSPQGPIIGNTIYFGEGSWLTVV.

This clone was detected only a few times. V is TRBV5-8 and J is TRBJ2-1, with D possibly matching TRBD2 (6 bases). The germline V gene has CDR1 SGHTS and CDR2 YDEGEE. The CDR3 sequence is 15 residues long. Trimming pared 1 base from V and 7 bases from J, leaving 15 bases between. This CDR3 reads CASSLYSGVANEQFF. CDR3 in DNA: TGTGCCAGCAGCTTGTATTCGGGGGTGGCAAATGAGCAGTTCTTC.

V and J are TRBV18 and TRBJ2-3, with 7 nucleotides matching TRBD2. This CDR3 is 16 amino acids long. V lost 2 bases to trimming and J lost 5 bases; unmatched junction nucleotides: 10. Looked up from germline, CDR1 is KGHSH and CDR2 is LQKENI. The chain's CDR3 is CASSPSTSVKGDTQYF. Written as DNA, the CDR3 is TGTGCCAGCTCACCATCAACTAGCGTCAAGGGAGATACGCAGTATTTT.

The J gene is TRBJ2-3, the V gene TRBV10-3, with D unclear. Per the germline V gene, CDR1 is ENHRY and CDR2 is SYGVKD. The V gene lost 5 bases and the J gene lost 4 bases, with 4 bases spanning the gap. This CDR3 spans 11 amino acids. In DNA form, the CDR3 reads TGTGCCATCAGTCTAGCAGATACGCAGTATTTT. Amino acid sequence: CAISLADTQYF.

The chain carries TRBV10-3 and TRBJ2-7; perhaps TRBD2 as D (5 bases). Germline-derived CDR1 and CDR2 are ENHRY and SYGVKD. V lost 7 bases, J lost 1 base, and 11 bases lay in between. The CDR3 is 13 amino acids. The CDR3 DNA sequence: TGTGCCATCAACCGAGGGTATTCCTACGAGCAGTACTTC. Amino acid sequence: CAINRGYSYEQYF.

This clone was detected once. The chain is built from TRBV13 and TRBJ2-3; 7 positions match TRBD2. Germline V gene data show CDR1 as PRHDT and CDR2 as FYEKMQ (reference sequence). The V segment lost 4 bases and the J segment 1 base; nucleotides outside the gene matches: 8. The CDR3 runs 16 residues. CDR3 DNA sequence: TGTGCCAGCAGCTCCCGGGGGGAGGGCCGCACAGATACGCAGTATTTT. Its protein is CASSSRGEGRTDTQYF.

This rearrangement joins TRBV4-3 to TRBJ2-2; either TRBD1 or TRBD2 may supply D (5 bases each). Germline CDR1 is LGHNA and CDR2 is YSLEER. V was clipped by 0 bases and J by 4 bases, with 12 bases between them. The CDR3 is 16 residues long. The CDR3 coding sequence is TGCGCCAGCAGCCAAGAACGAGGGGTGGGCACCGGGGAGCTGTTTTTT. Translating gives CASSQERGVGTGELFF.

The chain links TRBV7-8 to TRBJ1-4; 11 bases agree with TRBD1. V dropped 5 bases and J dropped 7; count of bases not matched to a gene: 6. The CDR3 contains 15 residues. Per the germline V gene, CDR1 is SGHVS and CDR2 is FQNEAQ. CDR3 sequence (DNA): TGTGCCAGCAGCGGGCCGGGACAGGGGGGTGAAAAACTGTTTTTT. Translation gives CASSGPGQGGEKLFF.

In its sample, this clone was seen a few times. This chain links TRBV5-6 with TRBJ1-1; D gene uncertain. This CDR3 region has 14 residues. V lost 0 bases and J 2 bases, leaving 8 bases between the germline ends. The germline V gene has CDR1 SGHDT and CDR2 YYEEEE. CDR3: CASSLGHLNTEAFF. The CDR3 nucleotides read TGTGCCAGCAGCTTGGGACACTTAAACACTGAAGCTTTCTTT.

This clone was counted a single time. The genes are TRBV4-2 and TRBJ1-2, with D unclear. V dropped 1 base and J dropped 3 bases, with 6 bases sitting between them. Germline V CDR1 and CDR2: LGHNA, YNFKEQ. There are 13 residues in the CDR3. This CDR3 reads CASSQAQDYGYTF. CDR3 bases: TGTGCCAGCAGCCAAGCCCAGGACTATGGCTACACCTTC.

The chain joins TRBV2 to TRBJ1-1; possible D gene TRBD1, 5 bases. The CDR3 extends over 15 amino acids. Germline CDR1 SNHLY, CDR2 FYNNEI. V lost 2 bases to trimming and J lost 3 bases, with 13 bases between them. The CDR3 loop is CASSESVRAYTEAFF. CDR3 bases: TGTGCCAGCAGTGAATCGGTCAGGGCCTACACTGAAGCTTTCTTT. Drawing the rest from reference TRBV2 and TRBJ1-1, the complete variable domain is EPEVTQTPSHQVTQMGQEVILRCVPISNHLYFYWYRQILGQKVEFLVSFYNNEISEKSEIFDDQFSVERPDGSNFTLKIRSTKLEDSAMYFCASSESVRAYTEAFFGQGTRLTVV.

The genes are TRBV5-4 and TRBJ2-1, with a tentative D call TRBD1 (6 bases). Germline V gene data show CDR1 as SGHNT and CDR2 as YYREEE (reference sequence). The CDR3 consists of 15 residues. V was shortened by 4 bases and J by 4 bases, with 15 bases between the two germline ends. This CDR3 is CASSPNRGSYNEQFF. As DNA, the CDR3 is TGTGCCAGCAGCCCGAATAGGGGGTCGTACAATGAGCAGTTCTTC.

The rearrangement joins TRBV18 to TRBJ1-5, with unresolved D. V was trimmed by 1 base and J by 4 bases, leaving 8 bases between them. The length of the CDR3 is 14 residues. Germline CDR1 and CDR2: KGHSH and LQKENI. CDR3 sequence (DNA): TGTGCCAGCTCACCACTCAAGAGAAATCAGCCCCAGCATTTT. Protein: CASSPLKRNQPQHF. The full variable domain, completed using reference TRBV18 and TRBJ1-5, is NAGVMQNPRHLVRRRGQEARLRCSPMKGHSHVYWYRQLPEEGLKFMVYLQKENIIDESGMPKERFSAEFPKEGPSILRIQQVVRGDSAAYFCASSPLKRNQPQHFGDGTRLSIL.

This clone was observed a single time. The rearrangement joins TRBV12-5 to TRBJ2-2; 7 bases map to TRBD2. The CDR3 is 16 residues long. V lost 6 bases to trimming and J lost 7 bases; unmatched junction nucleotides: 14. Germline CDR1 is LGHNT and CDR2 is FRNRAP. The CDR3 nucleotides are TGTGCTAGTGGCCCCAGTCGGCGGGAGAGGGTCGGGGAGCTGTTTTTT. Translated, it gives CASGPSRRERVGELFF.

The chain uses TRBV11-1 and TRBJ1-1; D is unclear. V lost 1 base and J 11 bases, leaving 14 bases between the germline ends. The CDR3 consists of 13 residues. Germline CDR1 SGHAT, CDR2 FQDESV (reference sequence). CDR3 DNA: TGTGCCAGCAGCTTAGAAGGTGATCAAGGGGCTTTCTTT. Translating gives CASSLEGDQGAFF.

This clone was found once. The chain couples TRBV28 to TRBJ1-1, with TRBD1 as a possible D gene (6 bases). The CDR3 is 15 residues long. Germline lookup yields CDR1 MDHEN and CDR2 SYDVKM. The ends were cut back, 5 bases at V and 3 bases at J, with 16 bases in the middle. The CDR3: CASSTSKGGHTEAFF. In nucleotides, the CDR3 is TGTGCCAGCAGTACCTCAAAGGGGGGGCACACTGAAGCTTTCTTT.

Here the CDR3 DNA reads TGTGCCAGTTCTCTGCCCTACGAGCAGTACTTC. This gives the protein CASSLPYEQYF. The chain uses TRBV6-1 and TRBJ2-7; D is unclear. Germline V gene lookup returns CDR1 MNHNS and CDR2 SASEGT. The CDR3 contains 11 residues. Trimming pared 9 bases from V and 2 bases from J, leaving 8 bases between.

The chain uses TRBV29-1 and TRBJ2-7, with 7 bases matching TRBD1. The trim removed 6 bases at V and 6 bases at J, leaving 11 bases unmatched. CDR1 SQVTM and CDR2 ANQGSEA come from the germline V gene. This CDR3 comprises 13 residues. CDR3 DNA: TGCAGCGTAGTACCGGGACAGCCTTTCGAGCAGTACTTC. Amino acid sequence: CSVVPGQPFEQYF.

The chain links TRBV19 to TRBJ1-5, with unresolved D. In germline, CDR1 is LNHDA, CDR2 SQIVND (reference sequence). The CDR3 spans 14 residues. Trimming took off 9 bases at V and 6 bases at J, with 18 bases between the two ends. The CDR3 sequence is CASQTTSVGQPQHF. CDR3 coding DNA: TGTGCCAGCCAAACAACAAGCGTCGGTCAGCCCCAGCATTTT.

The CDR3 sequence is CASSFTDSYEQYF. DNA of the CDR3: TGTGCCAGCAGTTTTACCGACAGCTACGAGCAGTACTTC. This chain uses TRBV28 with TRBJ2-7; possibly TRBD1 for D (5 bases). This CDR3 is 13 amino acids long. Trimming pared 3 bases from V and 3 bases from J, leaving 9 bases between. The germline CDR1 and CDR2 sequences are MDHEN and SYDVKM.

With regard to this clone: Other DNA sequences from this sample encode an identical CDR3 as well. The chain recombines TRBV4-1 with TRBJ1-3; D not certain. The CDR3 has 16 residues. V was cut by 1 base and J by 2 bases, with 12 bases left in between. CDR1 is MGHRA, CDR2 YSYEKL, per germline. The CDR3 loop reads CASSQGWRDTGNTIYF. In DNA, the CDR3 is TGCGCCAGCAGCCAAGGATGGAGGGATACTGGAAACACCATATATTTT.

This clone was recorded once. The chain uses TRBV6-6 and TRBJ1-4; D gene unclear. Deletions cut 7 bases from V and 8 bases from J, with 17 bases between. The CDR3 is 14 residues long. The germline V gene has CDR1 MNHNY and CDR2 SVGAGI (reference sequence). CDR3 amino acids: CASTLKGPMEKLFF. CDR3 nucleotides: TGTGCCAGCACTCTGAAGGGCCCAATGGAAAAACTGTTTTTT.

V is TRBV7-5 and J is TRBJ1-5; the listed D gene, TRBD1, was not tested against the DNA. TRBV7-5 is deemed a pseudogene. This CDR3 spans 17 amino acids. CDR3 residues: CVRSTPGTETGGQPQHF. The CDR3 DNA sequence: TGTGTCAGAAGCACCCCAGGGACTGAGACAGGGGGACAGCCCCAGCATTTT.